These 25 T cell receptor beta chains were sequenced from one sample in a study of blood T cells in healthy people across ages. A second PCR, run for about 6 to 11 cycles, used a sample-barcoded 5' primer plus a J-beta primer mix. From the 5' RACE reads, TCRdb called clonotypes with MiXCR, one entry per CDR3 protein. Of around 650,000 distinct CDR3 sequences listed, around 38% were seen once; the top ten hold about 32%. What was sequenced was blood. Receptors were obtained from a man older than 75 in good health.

Written as DNA, the CDR3 is TGTGCCACCAGCAGAAGGACAGGGGGCGTTGGGGCCAACGTCCTGACTTTC. Its protein is CATSRRTGGVGANVLTF. The chain joins TRBV15 to TRBJ2-6, with TRBD1 matching 11 bases. This CDR3 has 17 residues. V was pared by 2 bases and J by 3 bases, with 3 bases of the junction left unmatched. Germline loops: CDR1 LNHNV, CDR2 YYDKDF (reference sequence).

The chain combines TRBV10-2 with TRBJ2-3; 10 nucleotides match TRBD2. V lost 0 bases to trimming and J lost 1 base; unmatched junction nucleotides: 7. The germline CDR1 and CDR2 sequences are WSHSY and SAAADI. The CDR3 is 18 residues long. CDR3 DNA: TGCGCCAGCAGTGAGTCTAGCGGGGGGCCTTCCCGCACAGATACGCAGTATTTT. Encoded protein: CASSESSGGPSRTDTQYF.

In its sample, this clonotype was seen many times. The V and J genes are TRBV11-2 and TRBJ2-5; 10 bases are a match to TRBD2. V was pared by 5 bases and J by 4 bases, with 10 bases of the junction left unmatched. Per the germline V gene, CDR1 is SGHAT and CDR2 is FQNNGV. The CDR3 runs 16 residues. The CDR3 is CASSPPGLARSETQYF. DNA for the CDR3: TGTGCCAGCAGCCCACCGGGACTAGCGAGATCAGAGACCCAGTACTTC. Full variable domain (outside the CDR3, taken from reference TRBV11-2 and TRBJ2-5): EAGVAQSPRYKIIEKRQSVAFWCNPISGHATLYWYQQILGQGPKLLIQFQNNGVVDDSQLPKDRFSAERLKGVDSTLKIQPAKLEDSAVYLCASSPPGLARSETQYFGPGTRLLVL.

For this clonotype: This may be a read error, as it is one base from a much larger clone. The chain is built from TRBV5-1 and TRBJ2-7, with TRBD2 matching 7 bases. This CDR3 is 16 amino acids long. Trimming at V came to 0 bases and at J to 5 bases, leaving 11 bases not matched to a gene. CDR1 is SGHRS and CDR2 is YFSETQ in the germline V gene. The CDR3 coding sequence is TGCGCCAGCAGCTTGGTCCCAATGCAGAGCGGGAACGAGCAGTACTTC. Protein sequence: CASSLVPMQSGNEQYF.

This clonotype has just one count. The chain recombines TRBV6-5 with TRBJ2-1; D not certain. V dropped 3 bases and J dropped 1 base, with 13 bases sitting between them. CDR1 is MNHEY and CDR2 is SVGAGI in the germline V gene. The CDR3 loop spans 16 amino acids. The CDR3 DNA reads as TGTGCCAGCAGTTATTTCGAAGCGACGTCCTACAATGAGCAGTTCTTC. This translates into CASSYFEATSYNEQFF.

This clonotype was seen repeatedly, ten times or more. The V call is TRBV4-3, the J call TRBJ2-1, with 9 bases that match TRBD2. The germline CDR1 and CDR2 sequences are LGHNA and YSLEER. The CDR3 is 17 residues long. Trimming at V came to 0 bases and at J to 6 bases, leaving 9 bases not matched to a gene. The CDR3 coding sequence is TGCGCCAGCAGCCAAGATGTTGCGGGGGGGCTGGTCAATGAGCAGTTCTTC. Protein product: CASSQDVAGGLVNEQFF.

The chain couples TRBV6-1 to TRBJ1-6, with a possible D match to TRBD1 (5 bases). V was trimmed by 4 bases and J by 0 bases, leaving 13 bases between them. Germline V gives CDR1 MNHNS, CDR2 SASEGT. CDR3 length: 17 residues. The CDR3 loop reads CASSGDSRLSYNSPLHF. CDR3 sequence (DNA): TGTGCCAGCAGTGGTGACAGCCGCCTCTCCTATAATTCACCCCTCCACTTT.

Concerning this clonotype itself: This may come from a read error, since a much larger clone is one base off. The CDR3, as DNA: TGTGCCAGCAGCTTAGCCCGGGACCGAGCCTACGAGCAGTACTTC. Translation gives CASSLARDRAYEQYF. V and J are TRBV7-2 and TRBJ2-7; possibly TRBD1 or TRBD2 for D (5 bases each). Looked up from germline, CDR1 is SGHTA and CDR2 is FQGNSA. Deletions cut 0 bases from V and 2 bases from J, with 11 bases between. The length of the CDR3 is 15 residues.

The CDR3, as DNA: TGTGCCAGCAGCGACGTAGCGGGGGCCATTCTATACGGGCAGTACTTC. Protein sequence: CASSDVAGAILYGQYF. The genes are TRBV2 and TRBJ2-4, with TRBD2 identical over 9 bases. CDR3 size: 16 residues. V gave up 6 bases and J gave up 13 bases; unmatched junction bases: 19. Germline CDR1 reads SNHLY; CDR2 reads FYNNEI. Complete variable domain (other parts from reference TRBV2 and TRBJ2-4): EPEVTQTPSHQVTQMGQEVILRCVPISNHLYFYWYRQILGQKVEFLVSFYNNEISEKSEIFDDQFSVERPDGSNFTLKIRSTKLEDSAMYFCASSDVAGAILYGQYFGAGTRLSVL.

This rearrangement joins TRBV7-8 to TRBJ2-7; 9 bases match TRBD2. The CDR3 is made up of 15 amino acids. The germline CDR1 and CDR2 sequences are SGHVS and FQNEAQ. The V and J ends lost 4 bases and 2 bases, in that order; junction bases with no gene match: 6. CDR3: CASSSWTSEPYEQYF. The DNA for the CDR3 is TGTGCCAGCAGCTCTTGGACTAGCGAACCCTACGAGCAGTACTTC.

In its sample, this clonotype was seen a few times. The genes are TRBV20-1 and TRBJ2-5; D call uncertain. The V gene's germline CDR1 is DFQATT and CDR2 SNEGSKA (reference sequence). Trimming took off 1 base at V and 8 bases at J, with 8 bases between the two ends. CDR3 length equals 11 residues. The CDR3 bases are TGCAGTGCTAGAGGGCAGTCTACCCAGTACTTC. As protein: CSARGQSTQYF.

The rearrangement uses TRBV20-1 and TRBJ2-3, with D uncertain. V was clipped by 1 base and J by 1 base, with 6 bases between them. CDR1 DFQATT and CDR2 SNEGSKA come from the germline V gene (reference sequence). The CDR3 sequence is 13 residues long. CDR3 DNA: TGCAGTGCTAGAGTATCCGGCACAGATACGCAGTATTTT. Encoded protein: CSARVSGTDTQYF.

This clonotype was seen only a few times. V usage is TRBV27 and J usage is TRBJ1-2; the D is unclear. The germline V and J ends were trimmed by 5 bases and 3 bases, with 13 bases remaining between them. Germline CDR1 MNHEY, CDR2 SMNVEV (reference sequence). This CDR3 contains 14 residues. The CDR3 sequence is CASSPRRLDYGYTF. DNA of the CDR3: TGTGCCAGCAGTCCTCGCCGACTGGACTATGGCTACACCTTC.

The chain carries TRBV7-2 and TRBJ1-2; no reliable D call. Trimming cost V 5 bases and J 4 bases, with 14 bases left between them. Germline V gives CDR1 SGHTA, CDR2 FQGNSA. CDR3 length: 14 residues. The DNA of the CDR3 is TGTGCCAGCAGCCGGACGACGGGGAGCTATGGCTACACCTTC. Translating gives CASSRTTGSYGYTF.

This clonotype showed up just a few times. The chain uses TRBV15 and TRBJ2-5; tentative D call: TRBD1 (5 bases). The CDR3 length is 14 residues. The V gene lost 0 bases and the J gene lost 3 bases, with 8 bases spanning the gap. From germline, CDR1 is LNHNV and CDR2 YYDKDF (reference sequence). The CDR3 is CATSRDVTEETQYF. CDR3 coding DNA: TGTGCCACCAGCAGAGATGTGACAGAAGAGACCCAGTACTTC.

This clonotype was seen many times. CDR3 bases: TGTGCCAGCAGTCCCGGTACAGGACAGGGGTCATTCGGTGAAAAACTGTTTTTT. Residues: CASSPGTGQGSFGEKLFF. The chain employs TRBV27 and TRBJ1-4; 9 bases are a match to TRBD1. The V gene end was trimmed by 5 bases and the J gene end by 7 bases; junction bases not matched to a gene: 17. Germline CDR1 MNHEY, CDR2 SMNVEV (reference sequence). The length of the CDR3 is 18 residues.

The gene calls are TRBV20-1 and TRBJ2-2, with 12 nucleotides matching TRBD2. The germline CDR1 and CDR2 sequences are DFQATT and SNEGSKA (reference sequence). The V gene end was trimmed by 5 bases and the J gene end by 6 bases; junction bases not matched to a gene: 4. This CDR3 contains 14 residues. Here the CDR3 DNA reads TGCAGTGCTCCTAGCGGGGGGGCGCCCGGGGAGCTGTTTTTT. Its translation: CSAPSGGAPGELFF.

The CDR3 bases are TGCAGCGTTGAAGCCTTGGCCATTTCCTACAATGAGCAGTTCTTC. Protein sequence: CSVEALAISYNEQFF. The gene calls are TRBV29-1 and TRBJ2-1; no clear D gene. Germline-derived CDR1 and CDR2 are SQVTM and ANQGSEA. The CDR3 contains 15 residues. Trimming removed 1 base from V and 1 base from J, with 11 bases in between.

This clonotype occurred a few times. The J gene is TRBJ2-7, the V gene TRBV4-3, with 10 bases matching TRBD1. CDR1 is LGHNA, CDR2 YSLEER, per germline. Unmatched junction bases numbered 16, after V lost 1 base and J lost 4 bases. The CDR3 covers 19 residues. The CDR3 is CASSQALKNGTGASYEQYF. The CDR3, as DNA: TGCGCCAGCAGCCAAGCGCTAAAAAACGGGACAGGGGCTAGTTACGAGCAGTACTTC.

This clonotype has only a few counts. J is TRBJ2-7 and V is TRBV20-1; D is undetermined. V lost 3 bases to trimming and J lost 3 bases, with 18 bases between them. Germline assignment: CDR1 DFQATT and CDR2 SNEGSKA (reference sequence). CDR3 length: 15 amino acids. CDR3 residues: CSASVPENRDYEQYF. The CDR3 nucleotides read TGCAGTGCTAGTGTTCCGGAGAATAGGGACTACGAGCAGTACTTC.

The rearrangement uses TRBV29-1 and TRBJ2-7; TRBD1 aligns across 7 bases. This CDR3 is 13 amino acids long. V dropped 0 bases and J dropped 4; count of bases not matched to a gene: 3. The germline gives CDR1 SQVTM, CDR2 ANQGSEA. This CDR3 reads CSVEDGRGYEQYF. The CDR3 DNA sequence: TGCAGCGTTGAAGACGGCAGGGGGTACGAGCAGTACTTC.

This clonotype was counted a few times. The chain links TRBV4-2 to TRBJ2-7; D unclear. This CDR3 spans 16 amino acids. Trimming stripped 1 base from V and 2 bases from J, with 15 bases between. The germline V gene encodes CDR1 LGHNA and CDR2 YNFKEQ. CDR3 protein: CASSQVARDGAYEQYF. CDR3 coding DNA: TGTGCCAGCAGCCAAGTCGCCCGTGATGGGGCCTACGAGCAGTACTTC.

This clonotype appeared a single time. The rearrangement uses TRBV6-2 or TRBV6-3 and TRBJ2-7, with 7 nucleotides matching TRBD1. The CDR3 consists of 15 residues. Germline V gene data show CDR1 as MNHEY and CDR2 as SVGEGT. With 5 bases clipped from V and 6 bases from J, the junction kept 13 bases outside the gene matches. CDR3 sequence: CASSPEHSTGFEQYF. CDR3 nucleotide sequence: TGTGCCAGCAGTCCGGAACACTCGACAGGGTTCGAGCAGTACTTC.

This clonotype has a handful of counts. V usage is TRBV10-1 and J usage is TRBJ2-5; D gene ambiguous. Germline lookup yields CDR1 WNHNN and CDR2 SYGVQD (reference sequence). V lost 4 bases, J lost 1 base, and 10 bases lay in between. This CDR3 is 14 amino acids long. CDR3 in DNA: TGCGCCAGCAGTGTTGCAGGTAGCCAAGAGACCCAGTACTTC. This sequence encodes CASSVAGSQETQYF.

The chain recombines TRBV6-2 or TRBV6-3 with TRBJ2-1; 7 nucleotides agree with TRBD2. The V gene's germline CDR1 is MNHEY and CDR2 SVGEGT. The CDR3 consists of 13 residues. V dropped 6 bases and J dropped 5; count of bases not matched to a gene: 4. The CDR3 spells CASRAGPHNEQFF. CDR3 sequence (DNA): TGTGCCAGCAGAGCGGGGCCCCACAATGAGCAGTTCTTC.